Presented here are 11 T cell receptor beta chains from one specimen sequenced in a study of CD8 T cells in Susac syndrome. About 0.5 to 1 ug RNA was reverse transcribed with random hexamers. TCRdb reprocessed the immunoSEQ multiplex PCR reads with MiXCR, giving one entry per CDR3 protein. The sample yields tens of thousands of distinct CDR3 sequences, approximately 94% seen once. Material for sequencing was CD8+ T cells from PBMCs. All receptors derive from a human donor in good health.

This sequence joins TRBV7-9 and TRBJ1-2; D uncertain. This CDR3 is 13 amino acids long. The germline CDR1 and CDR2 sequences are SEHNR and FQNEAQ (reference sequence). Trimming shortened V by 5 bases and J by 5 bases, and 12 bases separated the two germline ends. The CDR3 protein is CASSLSLGYGYTF. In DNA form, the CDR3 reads TGTGCCAGCAGCCTAAGCCTTGGATATGGCTACACCTTC.

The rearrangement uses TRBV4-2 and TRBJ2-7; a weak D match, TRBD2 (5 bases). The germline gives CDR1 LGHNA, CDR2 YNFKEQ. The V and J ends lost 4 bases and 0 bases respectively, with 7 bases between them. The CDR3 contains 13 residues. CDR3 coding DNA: TGTGCCAGCAGCCCGGGGATCTCCTACGAGCAGTACTTC. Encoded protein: CASSPGISYEQYF.

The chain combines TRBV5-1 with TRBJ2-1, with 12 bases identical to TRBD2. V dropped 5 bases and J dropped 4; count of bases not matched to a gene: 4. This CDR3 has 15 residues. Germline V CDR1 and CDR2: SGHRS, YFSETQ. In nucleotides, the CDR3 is TGCGCCAGCAGTTCAGGGACTAGCGGGTACAATGAGCAGTTCTTC. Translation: CASSSGTSGYNEQFF. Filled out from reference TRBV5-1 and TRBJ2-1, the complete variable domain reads KAGVTQTPRYLIKTRGQQVTLSCSPISGHRSVSWYQQTPGQGLQFLFEYFSETQRNKGNFPGRFSGRQFSNSRSEMNVSTLELGDSALYLCASSSGTSGYNEQFFGPGTRLTVL.

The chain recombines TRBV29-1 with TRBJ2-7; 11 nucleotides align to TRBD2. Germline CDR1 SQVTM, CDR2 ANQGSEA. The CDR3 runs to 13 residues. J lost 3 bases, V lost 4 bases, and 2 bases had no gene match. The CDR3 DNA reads TGCAGCGTTGTTAGCGGGAGGGACTACGAGCAGTACTTC. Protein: CSVVSGRDYEQYF.

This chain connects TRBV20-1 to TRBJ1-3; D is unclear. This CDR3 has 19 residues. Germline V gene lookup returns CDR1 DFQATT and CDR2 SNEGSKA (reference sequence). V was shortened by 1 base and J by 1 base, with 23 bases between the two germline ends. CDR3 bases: TGCAGTGCTAGAGGGGTTCCGGCCGCTGGGCCCGATTCTGGAAACACCATATATTTT. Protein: CSARGVPAAGPDSGNTIYF.

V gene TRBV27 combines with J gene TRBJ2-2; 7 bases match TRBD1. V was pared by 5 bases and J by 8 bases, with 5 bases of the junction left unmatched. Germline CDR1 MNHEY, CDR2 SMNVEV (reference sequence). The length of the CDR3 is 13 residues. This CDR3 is CASSPRGSGELFF. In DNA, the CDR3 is TGTGCCAGCAGTCCCAGGGGGTCTGGGGAGCTGTTTTTT.

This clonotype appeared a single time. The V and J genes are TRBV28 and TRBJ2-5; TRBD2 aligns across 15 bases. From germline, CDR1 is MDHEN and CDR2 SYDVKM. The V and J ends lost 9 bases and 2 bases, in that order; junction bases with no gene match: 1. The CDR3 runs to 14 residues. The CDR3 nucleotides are TGTGCCAGTGGACTAGCGGGAGGGCAAGAGACCCAGTACTTC. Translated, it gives CASGLAGGQETQYF.

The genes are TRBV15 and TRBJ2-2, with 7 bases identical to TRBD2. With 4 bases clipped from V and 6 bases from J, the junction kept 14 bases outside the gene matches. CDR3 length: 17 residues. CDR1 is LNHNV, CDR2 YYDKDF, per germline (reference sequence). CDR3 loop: CATSTPSGAAVSGELFF. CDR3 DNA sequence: TGTGCCACCAGCACACCTAGCGGAGCGGCCGTGTCCGGGGAGCTGTTTTTT.

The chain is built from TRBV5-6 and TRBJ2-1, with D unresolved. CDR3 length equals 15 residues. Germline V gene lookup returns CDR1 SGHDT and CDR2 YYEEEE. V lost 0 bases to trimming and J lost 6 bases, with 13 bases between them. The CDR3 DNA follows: TGTGCCAGCAGCTTGGGACTCTCAGAAGGCAATGAGCAGTTCTTC. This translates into CASSLGLSEGNEQFF.

The CDR3 is CASSTTELNTEAFF. In DNA form, the CDR3 reads TGTGCCAGCAGCACTACAGAGCTTAACACTGAAGCTTTCTTT. The chain recombines TRBV28 with TRBJ1-1; D remains ambiguous. Germline CDR1 MDHEN, CDR2 SYDVKM. The V end lost 6 bases, the J end lost 2 bases, and 13 bases lay between the germline ends. CDR3 length: 14 residues.

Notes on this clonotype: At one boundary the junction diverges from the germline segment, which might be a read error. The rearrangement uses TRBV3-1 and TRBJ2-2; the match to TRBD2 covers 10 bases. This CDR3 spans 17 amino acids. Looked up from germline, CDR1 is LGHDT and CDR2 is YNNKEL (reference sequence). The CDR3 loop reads CASNQGLAVMNTGELFF. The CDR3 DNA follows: TGTGCCAGCAACCAAGGACTAGCGGTCATGAACACCGGGGAGCTGTTTTTT. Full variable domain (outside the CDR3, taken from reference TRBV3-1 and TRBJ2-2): DTAVSQTPKYLVTQMGNDKSIKCEQNLGHDTMYWYKQDSKKFLKIMFSYNNKELIINETVPNRFSPKSPDKAHLNLHINSLELGDSAVYFCASNQGLAVMNTGELFFGEGSRLTVL.